The TCR beta chain under discussion was sequenced for a study of cytomegalovirus exposure and HLA in healthy donors. Points from the study as a whole: The study reported that TCR beta sequences accurately predicted HLA-A and HLA-B alleles in most subjects.

PCR used 60 Vbeta primers and 13 Jbeta primers. Sequencing used immunoSEQ multiplex PCR; TCRdb keeps in-frame clones, though not all of them. The sample has roughly 100,000 clones, 50% to 70% seen once. This clone was picked up a small number of times. Its specificity is not known. The ends lost 4 bases at V and 5 bases at J; junction bases unmatched: 6. The germline V gene encodes CDR1 SGHRS and CDR2 YFSETQ. The CDR3 covers 14 residues. The J gene is TRBJ2-7, the V gene TRBV5-1; 10 nucleotides match TRBD1. The sample was PBMCs. The origin of this receptor is a man younger than 45 in good health and CMV-seropositive. The CDR3 DNA is TGCGCCAGCAGCCCCGACAGGGGGCAGGACGAGCAGTACTTC. It is translated as CASSPDRGQDEQYF.